This paragraph reports one TCR beta chain. As originally analysed: Reference gene primer amplification in the assay estimated nucleated cell counts. The assay was immunoSEQ multiplex PCR, and TCRdb's table has in-frame clones only and misses some. That table gives V, J and clone size, and the DNA gave D and trimming. The sample shows roughly 200,000 clones, roughly nine tenths of them seen only once. The ends lost 6 bases at V and 6 bases at J; junction bases unmatched: 6. The CDR3 totals 15 residues. CDR1 SGHVS and CDR2 FQNEAQ come from the germline V gene. This entry belongs to a study of blood T cell repertoires in COVID-19. Study-level background: The United States, Italy and Spain were the sources of the acute and convalescent COVID-19 samples. Sample material is recorded as cDNA or gDNA derived from T cells, B-cell-depleted T cells, or PBMCs.

V and J are TRBV7-8 and TRBJ1-5; TRBD1 agrees at 12 bases. What was sequenced was peripheral blood. The origin of this receptor is a woman between 50 and 59 years old with COVID-19, enrolled during active disease. The CDR3 coding sequence is TGTGCCAGCAGTCCTTGGGACAGGGGGCTTCAGCCCCAGCATTTT. This gives the protein CASSPWDRGLQPQHF.